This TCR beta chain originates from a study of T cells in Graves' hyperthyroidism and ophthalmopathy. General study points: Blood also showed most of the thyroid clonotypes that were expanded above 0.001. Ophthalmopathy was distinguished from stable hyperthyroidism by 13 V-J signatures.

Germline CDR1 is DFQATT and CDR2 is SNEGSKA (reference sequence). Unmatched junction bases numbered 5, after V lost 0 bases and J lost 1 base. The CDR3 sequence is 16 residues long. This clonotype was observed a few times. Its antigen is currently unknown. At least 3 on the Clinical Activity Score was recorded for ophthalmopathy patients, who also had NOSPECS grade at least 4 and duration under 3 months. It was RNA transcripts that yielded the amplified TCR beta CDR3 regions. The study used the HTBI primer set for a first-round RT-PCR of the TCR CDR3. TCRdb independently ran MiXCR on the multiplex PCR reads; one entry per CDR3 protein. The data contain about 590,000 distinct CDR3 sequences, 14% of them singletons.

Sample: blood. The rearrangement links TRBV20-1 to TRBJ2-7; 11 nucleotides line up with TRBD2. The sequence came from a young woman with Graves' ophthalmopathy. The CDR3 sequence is CSARDRASGRSYEQYF. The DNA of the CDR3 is TGCAGTGCTAGAGATAGGGCTAGCGGGAGGTCCTACGAGCAGTACTTC.